A single TCR beta chain is shown here with its context. Its antigen is currently unknown. Between the mid-2010s and the late 2010s, patients underwent resection in Japan or China. Histologic diagnosis was independently verified by two lung pathologists. The data originate from a study of immune evolution from preneoplasia to lung adenocarcinoma. Notes on the study in general: Normal lung had the highest top T cell clone frequencies. Later-stage lesions seemingly showed higher T cell density and diversity than normal lung.

Assay: immunoSEQ multiplex PCR; the TCRdb copy retains only in-frame clones and omits some. Counted here are about 5,500 clones, over 80% occurring once; the ten biggest clones make up approximately 3.9%. Input material: FFPE minimally invasive lung adenocarcinoma tissue. The receptor was isolated from a person aged 55-80 years with lung adenocarcinoma.

CDR3 in amino acids: CASSLASTGSLYEQYF. The CDR3 coding sequence is TGTGCCAGCAGTTTAGCGTCGACAGGATCCCTCTACGAGCAGTACTTC. The chain combines TRBV27 with TRBJ2-7; a weak D match, TRBD1 (6 bases). Germline V gene sequence: CDR1 MNHEY, CDR2 SMNVEV (reference sequence). Trimming pared 2 bases from V and 3 bases from J, leaving 17 bases between. The CDR3 runs to 16 residues.